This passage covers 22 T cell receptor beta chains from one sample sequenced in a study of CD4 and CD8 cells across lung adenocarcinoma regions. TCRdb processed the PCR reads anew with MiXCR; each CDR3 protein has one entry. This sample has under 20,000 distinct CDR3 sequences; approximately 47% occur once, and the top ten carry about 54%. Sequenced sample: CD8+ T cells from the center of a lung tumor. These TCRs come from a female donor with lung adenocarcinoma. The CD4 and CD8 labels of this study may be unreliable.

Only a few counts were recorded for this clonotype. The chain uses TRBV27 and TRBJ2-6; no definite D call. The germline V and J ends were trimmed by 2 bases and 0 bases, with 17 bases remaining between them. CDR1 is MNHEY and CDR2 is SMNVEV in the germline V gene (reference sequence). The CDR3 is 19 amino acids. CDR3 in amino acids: CASSLDDPGRRSGANVLTF. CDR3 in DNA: TGTGCCAGCAGTTTAGACGACCCGGGCCGCCGCTCTGGGGCCAACGTCCTGACTTTC. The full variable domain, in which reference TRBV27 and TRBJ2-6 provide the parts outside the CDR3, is EAQVTQNPRYLITVTGKKLTVTCSQNMNHEYMSWYRQDPGLGLRQIYYSMNVEVTDKGDVPEGYKVSRKEKRNFPLILESPSPNQTSLYFCASSLDDPGRRSGANVLTFGAGSRLTVL.

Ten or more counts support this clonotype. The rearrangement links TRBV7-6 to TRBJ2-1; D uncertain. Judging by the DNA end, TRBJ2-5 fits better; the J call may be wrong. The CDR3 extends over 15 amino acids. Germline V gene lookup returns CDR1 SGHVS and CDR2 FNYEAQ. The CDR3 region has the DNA TGTGCCAGCAGCTTAGTTGTGGAGACCCCAGAGACCCAGTACTTC. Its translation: CASSLVVETPETQYF.

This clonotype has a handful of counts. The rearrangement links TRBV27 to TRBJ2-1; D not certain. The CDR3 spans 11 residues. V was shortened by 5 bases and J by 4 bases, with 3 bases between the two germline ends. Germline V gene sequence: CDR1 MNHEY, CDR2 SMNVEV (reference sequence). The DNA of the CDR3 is TGTGCCAGCAGTCGATACAATGAGCAGTTCTTC. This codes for CASSRYNEQFF.

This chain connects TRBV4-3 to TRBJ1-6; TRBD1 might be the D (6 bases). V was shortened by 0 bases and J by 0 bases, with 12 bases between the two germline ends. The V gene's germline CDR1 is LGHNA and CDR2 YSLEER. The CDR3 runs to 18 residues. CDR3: CASSQDARDNSYNSPLHF. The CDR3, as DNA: TGCGCCAGCAGCCAAGACGCCCGGGACAACTCCTATAATTCACCCCTCCACTTT.

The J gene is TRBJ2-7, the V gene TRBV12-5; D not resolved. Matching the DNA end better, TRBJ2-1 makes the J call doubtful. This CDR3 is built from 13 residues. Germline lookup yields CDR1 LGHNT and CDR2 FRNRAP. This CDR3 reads CASGLSLSNEQFF. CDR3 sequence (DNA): TGTGCTAGTGGTTTGAGCCTAAGCAATGAGCAGTTCTTC.

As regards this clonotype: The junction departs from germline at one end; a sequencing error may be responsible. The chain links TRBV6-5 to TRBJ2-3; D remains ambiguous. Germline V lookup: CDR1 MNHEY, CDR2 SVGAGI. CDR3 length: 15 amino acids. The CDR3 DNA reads TGTGCCAGCAGTTTCTGGGCGGTGAGCACAGATGCGCAGTATTTT. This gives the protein CASSFWAVSTDAQYF.

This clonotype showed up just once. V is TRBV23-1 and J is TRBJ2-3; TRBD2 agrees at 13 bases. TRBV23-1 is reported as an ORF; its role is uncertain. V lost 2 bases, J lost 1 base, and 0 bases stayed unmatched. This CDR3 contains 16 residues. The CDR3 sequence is CASSQGTSGGTDTQYF. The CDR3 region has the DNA TGCGCCAGCAGTCAAGGGACTAGCGGGGGCACAGATACGCAGTATTTT.

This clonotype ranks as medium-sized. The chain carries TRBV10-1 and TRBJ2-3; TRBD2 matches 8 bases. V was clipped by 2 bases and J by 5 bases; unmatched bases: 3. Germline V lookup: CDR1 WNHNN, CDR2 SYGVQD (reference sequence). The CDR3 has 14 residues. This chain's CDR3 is CASSEGLAGDTQYF. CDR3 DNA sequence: TGCGCCAGCAGTGAGGGTCTAGCGGGAGATACGCAGTATTTT.

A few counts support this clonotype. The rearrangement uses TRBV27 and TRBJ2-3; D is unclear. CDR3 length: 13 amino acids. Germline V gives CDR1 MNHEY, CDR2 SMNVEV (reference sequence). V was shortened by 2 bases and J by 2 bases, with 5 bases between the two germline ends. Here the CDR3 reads CASSLRLTDTQYF. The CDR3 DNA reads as TGTGCCAGCAGTTTACGACTCACAGATACGCAGTATTTT.

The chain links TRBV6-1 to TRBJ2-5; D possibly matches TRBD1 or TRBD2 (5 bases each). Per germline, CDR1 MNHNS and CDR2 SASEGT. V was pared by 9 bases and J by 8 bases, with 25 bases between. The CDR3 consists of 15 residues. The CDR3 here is CARGYRGSDTDTQYF. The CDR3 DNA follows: TGTGCCAGGGGGTATCGGGGCAGTGACACAGATACCCAGTACTTC.

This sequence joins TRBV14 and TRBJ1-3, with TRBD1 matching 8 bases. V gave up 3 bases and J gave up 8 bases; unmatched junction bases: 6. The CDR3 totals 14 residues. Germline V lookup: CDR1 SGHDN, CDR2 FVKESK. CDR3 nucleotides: TGTGCCAGCAGCCACCGGACAGGGACGGACACCATATATTTT. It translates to CASSHRTGTDTIYF.

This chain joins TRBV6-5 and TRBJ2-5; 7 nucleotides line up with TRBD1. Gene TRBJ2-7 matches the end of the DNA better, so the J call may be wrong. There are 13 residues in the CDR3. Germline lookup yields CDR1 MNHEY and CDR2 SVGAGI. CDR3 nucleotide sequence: TGTGCCAGCAGTTACTCCCAGGGGGACGAGCAGTACTTC. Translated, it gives CASSYSQGDEQYF.

The CDR3 bases are TGCGCCAGCAGTCGGTCCCGGACGACAGATACGCAGTATTTT. Its translation is CASSRSRTTDTQYF. This sequence joins TRBV10-1 and TRBJ2-3, with unresolved D. In germline, CDR1 is WNHNN, CDR2 SYGVQD (reference sequence). The CDR3 totals 14 residues. V lost 5 bases and J 3 bases, leaving 12 bases between the germline ends.

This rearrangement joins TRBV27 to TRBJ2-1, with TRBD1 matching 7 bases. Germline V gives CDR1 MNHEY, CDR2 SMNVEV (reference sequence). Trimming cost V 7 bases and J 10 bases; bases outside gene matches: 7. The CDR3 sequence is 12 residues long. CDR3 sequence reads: CASTGTVGEQFF. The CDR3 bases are TGTGCCAGCACAGGGACAGTTGGAGAGCAGTTCTTC.

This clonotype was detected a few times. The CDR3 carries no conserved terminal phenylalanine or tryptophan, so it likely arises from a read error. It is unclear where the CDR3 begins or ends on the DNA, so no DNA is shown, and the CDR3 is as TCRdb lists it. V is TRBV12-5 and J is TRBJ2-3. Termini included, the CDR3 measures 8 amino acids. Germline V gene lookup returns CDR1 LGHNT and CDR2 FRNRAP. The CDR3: CRHKVSLC.

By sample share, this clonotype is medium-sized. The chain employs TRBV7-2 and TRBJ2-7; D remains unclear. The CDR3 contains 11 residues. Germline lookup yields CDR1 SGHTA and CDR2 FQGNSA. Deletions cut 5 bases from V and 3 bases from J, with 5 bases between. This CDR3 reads CASSPFYEQYF. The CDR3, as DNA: TGTGCCAGCAGCCCCTTCTACGAGCAGTACTTC.

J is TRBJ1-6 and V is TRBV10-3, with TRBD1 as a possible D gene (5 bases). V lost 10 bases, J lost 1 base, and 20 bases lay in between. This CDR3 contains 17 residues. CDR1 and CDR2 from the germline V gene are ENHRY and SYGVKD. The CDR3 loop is CATYHSGSRSYNSPLHF. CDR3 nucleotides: TGTGCCACATATCATTCAGGGTCCCGGTCCTATAATTCACCCCTCCACTTT.

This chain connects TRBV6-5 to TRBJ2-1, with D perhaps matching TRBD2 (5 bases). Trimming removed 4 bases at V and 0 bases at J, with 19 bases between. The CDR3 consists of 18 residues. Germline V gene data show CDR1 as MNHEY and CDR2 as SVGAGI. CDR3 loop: CASSFGLQRLSSYNEQFF. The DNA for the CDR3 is TGTGCCAGCAGTTTCGGTCTACAGCGGTTGAGCTCCTACAATGAGCAGTTCTTC.

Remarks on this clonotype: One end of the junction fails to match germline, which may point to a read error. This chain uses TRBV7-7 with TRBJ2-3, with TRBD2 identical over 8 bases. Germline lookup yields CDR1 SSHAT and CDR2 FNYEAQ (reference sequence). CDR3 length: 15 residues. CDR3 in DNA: TGTGCTAGCAGCTTGGGACTAGGAGGCACAGACACGCAGTACTTT. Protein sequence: CASSLGLGGTDTQYF.

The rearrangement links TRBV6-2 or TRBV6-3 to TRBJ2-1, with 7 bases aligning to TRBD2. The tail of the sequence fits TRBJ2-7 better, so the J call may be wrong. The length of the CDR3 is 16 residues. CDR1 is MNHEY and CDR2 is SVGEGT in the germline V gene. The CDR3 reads CASTPAGSGLSYEQYF. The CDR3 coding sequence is TGTGCCAGCACCCCAGCGGGTAGCGGGCTTAGCTACGAGCAGTACTTC.

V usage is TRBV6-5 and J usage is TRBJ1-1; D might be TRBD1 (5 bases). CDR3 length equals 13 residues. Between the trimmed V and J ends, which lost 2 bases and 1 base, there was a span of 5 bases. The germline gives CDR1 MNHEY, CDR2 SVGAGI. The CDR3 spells CASSYGQNTEAFF. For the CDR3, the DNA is TGTGCCAGCAGTTACGGACAGAACACTGAAGCTTTCTTT.

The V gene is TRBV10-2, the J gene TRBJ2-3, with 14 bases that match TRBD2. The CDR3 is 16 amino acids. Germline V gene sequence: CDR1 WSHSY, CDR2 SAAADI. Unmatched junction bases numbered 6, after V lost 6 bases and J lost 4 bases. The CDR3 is CASRGTSGGDPDTQYF. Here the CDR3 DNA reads TGCGCCAGCAGGGGGACTAGCGGGGGTGACCCAGATACGCAGTATTTT.